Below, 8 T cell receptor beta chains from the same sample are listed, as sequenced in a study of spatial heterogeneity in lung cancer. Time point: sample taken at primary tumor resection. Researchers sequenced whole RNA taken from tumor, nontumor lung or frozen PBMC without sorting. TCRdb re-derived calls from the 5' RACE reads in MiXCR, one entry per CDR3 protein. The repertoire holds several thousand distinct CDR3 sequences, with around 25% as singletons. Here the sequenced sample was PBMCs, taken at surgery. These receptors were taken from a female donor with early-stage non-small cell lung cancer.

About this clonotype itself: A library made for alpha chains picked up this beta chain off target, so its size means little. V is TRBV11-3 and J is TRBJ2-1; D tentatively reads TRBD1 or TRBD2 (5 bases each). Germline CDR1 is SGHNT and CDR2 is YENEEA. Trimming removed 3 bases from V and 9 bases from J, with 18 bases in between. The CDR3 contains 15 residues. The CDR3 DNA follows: TGTGCCAGCAGCTTGACACCGGTAACTGGGGGTGAGCAGTTCTTC. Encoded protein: CASSLTPVTGGEQFF.

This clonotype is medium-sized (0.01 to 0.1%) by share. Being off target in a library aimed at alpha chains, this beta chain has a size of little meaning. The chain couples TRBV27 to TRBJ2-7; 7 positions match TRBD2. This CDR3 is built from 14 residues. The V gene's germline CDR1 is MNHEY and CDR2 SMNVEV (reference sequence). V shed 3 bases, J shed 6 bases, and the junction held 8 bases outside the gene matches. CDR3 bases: TGTGCCAGCAGTTTCCGCGGGAGTACTGGCGAGCAGTACTTC. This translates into CASSFRGSTGEQYF.

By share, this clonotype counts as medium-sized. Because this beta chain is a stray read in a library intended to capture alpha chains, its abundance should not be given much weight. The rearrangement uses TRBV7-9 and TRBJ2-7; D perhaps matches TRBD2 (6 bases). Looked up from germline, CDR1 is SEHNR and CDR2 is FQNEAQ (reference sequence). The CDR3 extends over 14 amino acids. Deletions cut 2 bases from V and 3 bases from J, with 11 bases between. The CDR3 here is CASSLSVEGYEQYF. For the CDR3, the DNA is TGTGCCAGCAGCTTATCGGTGGAGGGCTACGAGCAGTACTTC.

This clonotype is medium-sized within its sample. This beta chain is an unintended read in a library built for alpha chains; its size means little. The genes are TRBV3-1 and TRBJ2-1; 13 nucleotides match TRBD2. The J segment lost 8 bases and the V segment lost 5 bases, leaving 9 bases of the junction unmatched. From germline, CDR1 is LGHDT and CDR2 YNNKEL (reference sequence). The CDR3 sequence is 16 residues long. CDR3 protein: CASSVRTSGSTDEQFF. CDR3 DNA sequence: TGTGCCAGCAGCGTTCGGACTAGCGGGAGTACGGATGAGCAGTTCTTC.

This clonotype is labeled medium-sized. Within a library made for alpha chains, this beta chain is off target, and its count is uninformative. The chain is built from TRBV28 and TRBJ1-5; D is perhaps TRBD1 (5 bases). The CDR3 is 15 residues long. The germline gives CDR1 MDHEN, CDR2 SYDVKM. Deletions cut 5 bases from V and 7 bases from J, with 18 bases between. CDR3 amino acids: CASSVALGAGQPQHF. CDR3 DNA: TGTGCCAGCAGTGTTGCTCTTGGGGCGGGACAGCCCCAGCATTTT.

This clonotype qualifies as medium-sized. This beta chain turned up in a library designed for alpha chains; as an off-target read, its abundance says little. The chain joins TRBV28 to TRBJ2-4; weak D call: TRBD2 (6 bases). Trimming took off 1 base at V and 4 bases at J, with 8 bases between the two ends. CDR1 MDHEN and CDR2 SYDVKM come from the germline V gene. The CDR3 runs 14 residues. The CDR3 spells CASSLSGGKNIQYF. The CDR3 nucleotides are TGTGCCAGCAGTTTATCTGGGGGGAAAAACATTCAGTACTTC.

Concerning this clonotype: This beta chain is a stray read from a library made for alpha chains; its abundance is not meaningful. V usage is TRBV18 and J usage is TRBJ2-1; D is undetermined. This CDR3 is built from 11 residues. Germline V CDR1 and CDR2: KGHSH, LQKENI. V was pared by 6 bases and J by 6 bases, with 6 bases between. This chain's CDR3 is CASSIGNEQFF. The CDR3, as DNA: TGTGCCAGCTCCATCGGCAATGAGCAGTTCTTC.

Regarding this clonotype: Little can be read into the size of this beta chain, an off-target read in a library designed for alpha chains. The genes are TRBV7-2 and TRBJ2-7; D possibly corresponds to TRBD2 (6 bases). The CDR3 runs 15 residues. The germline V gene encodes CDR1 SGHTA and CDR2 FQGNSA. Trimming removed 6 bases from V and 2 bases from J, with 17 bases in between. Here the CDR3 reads CASSLRQRATYEQYF. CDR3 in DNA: TGTGCCAGCAGTTTAAGACAGCGGGCAACCTACGAGCAGTACTTC.